These 4 T cell receptor beta chains were all obtained from the same sample, sequenced in a study of blood T cell repertoires in COVID-19. Only in-frame clones appear in the TCRdb table, and some are missing; sequencing was by immunoSEQ multiplex PCR. The data hold 250,000 to 300,000 clones, with about 88% observed a single time. The sample was peripheral blood. Every receptor here comes from a young man with active or convalescent COVID-19.

The genes are TRBV27 and TRBJ2-5; D unclear. V lost 2 bases and J 2 bases, leaving 18 bases between the germline ends. Germline CDR1 and CDR2: MNHEY and SMNVEV (reference sequence). The CDR3 runs to 17 residues. The DNA of the CDR3 is TGTGCCAGCAGTTTACGTTTACCACTCGTATCTCAAGAGACCCAGTACTTC. Protein: CASSLRLPLVSQETQYF.

This chain uses TRBV7-9 with TRBJ2-3; D perhaps matches TRBD2 (6 bases). V shed 1 base and J shed 6 bases, with 17 bases lying between them. Germline CDR1 is SEHNR and CDR2 is FQNEAQ (reference sequence). CDR3 length equals 16 residues. The CDR3: CASSLGDSPRTDTQYF. CDR3 bases: TGTGCCAGCAGCTTAGGGGACTCCCCCCGGACCGATACGCAGTATTTT.

As DNA, the CDR3 is TGTGCCAGCAGCGAGGGACTCGGAGCGGTCAACACCATATATTTT. Amino acids: CASSEGLGAVNTIYF. The J gene is TRBJ1-3, the V gene TRBV9, with D tentatively TRBD1 (5 bases). The CDR3 runs 15 residues. Trimming took 3 bases from V and 7 from J, leaving 17 bases between them. CDR1 is SGDLS and CDR2 is YYNGEE in the germline V gene.

CDR3 region: CASSPRQGSGYTF. CDR3 nucleotide sequence: TGCGCCAGCAGCCCTCGACAGGGAAGCGGCTACACCTTC. The chain has TRBV5-1 and TRBJ1-2; TRBD1 matches 7 bases. V shed 4 bases, J shed 8 bases, and the junction held 8 bases outside the gene matches. The V gene's germline CDR1 is SGHRS and CDR2 YFSETQ. The CDR3 has 13 amino acids. Together with reference TRBV5-1 and TRBJ1-2, the CDR3 gives the full variable domain: KAGVTQTPRYLIKTRGQQVTLSCSPISGHRSVSWYQQTPGQGLQFLFEYFSETQRNKGNFPGRFSGRQFSNSRSEMNVSTLELGDSALYLCASSPRQGSGYTFGSGTRLTVV.